This entry lists 27 T cell receptor beta chains sequenced from one sample in a study of blood T cell repertoires in COVID-19. This table comes from immunoSEQ multiplex PCR, and its TCRdb copy is limited to in-frame clones, with some not included. The table lists tens of thousands of clones, around 91% of them singletons, with around 8% in the top ten. The sample consisted of peripheral blood. The receptors stem from a human donor in a cohort sampled during active COVID-19.

About this clone: The junction differs from germline at one of its ends, possibly a read error. The rearrangement joins TRBV27 to TRBJ2-7; weak D call: TRBD1 (5 bases). Germline V gives CDR1 MNHEY, CDR2 SMNVEV (reference sequence). There are 14 residues in the CDR3. In nucleotides, the CDR3 is TGTGCCAGCAGTTTATCGCTGGGCCACCCAGGGCACCTCTTC. Translation: CASSLSLGHPGHLF.

The rearrangement joins TRBV2 to TRBJ2-6, with D uncertain. The V end was cut by 0 bases, the J end by 0 bases, with 18 bases between. This CDR3 is 20 amino acids long. Germline-derived CDR1 and CDR2 are SNHLY and FYNNEI. The CDR3 DNA follows: TGTGCCAGCAGTGAAGCGGTCAAGTATGGCTCAGACTCTGGGGCCAACGTCCTGACTTTC. This sequence encodes CASSEAVKYGSDSGANVLTF.

This chain joins TRBV6-2 or TRBV6-3 and TRBJ1-2; TRBD1 is a possible D gene (5 bases). The V end lost 5 bases, the J end lost 4 bases, and 14 bases lay between the germline ends. Germline CDR1 reads MNHEY; CDR2 reads SVGEGT. The CDR3 has 14 amino acids. CDR3 nucleotide sequence: TGTGCCAGCAGTATCCGCCAGGGCTCCTATGGCTACACCTTC. Translation gives CASSIRQGSYGYTF.

The chain couples TRBV6-5 to TRBJ1-1; D possibly corresponds to TRBD1 (6 bases). The CDR3 is 14 residues long. CDR1 is MNHEY, CDR2 SVGAGI, per germline. V shed 10 bases and J shed 5 bases, with 20 bases lying between them. The CDR3 reads CANSITGPKTEAFF. The CDR3 DNA sequence: TGTGCCAACTCAATTACAGGGCCCAAAACTGAAGCTTTCTTT.

The rearrangement uses TRBV30 and TRBJ2-7, with D possibly being TRBD2 (5 bases). Germline V gives CDR1 GTSNPN, CDR2 SVGIG (reference sequence). V lost 4 bases, J lost 2 bases, and 12 bases lay in between. This CDR3 is built from 13 residues. The CDR3 sequence: CAWTDGVAYEQYF. CDR3 DNA: TGTGCCTGGACCGACGGGGTAGCCTACGAGCAGTACTTC.

A few counts support this clone. The chain couples TRBV11-2 to TRBJ1-2; D is possibly TRBD1 (5 bases). The germline CDR1 and CDR2 sequences are SGHAT and FQNNGV. V shed 2 bases and J shed 2 bases, with 15 bases lying between them. The CDR3 has 16 amino acids. CDR3 protein: CASSLISGLGNYGYTF. The CDR3 DNA reads as TGTGCCAGCAGCTTAATATCAGGGCTCGGAAACTATGGCTACACCTTC. Full variable domain (rest looked up from reference TRBV11-2 and TRBJ1-2): EAGVAQSPRYKIIEKRQSVAFWCNPISGHATLYWYQQILGQGPKLLIQFQNNGVVDDSQLPKDRFSAERLKGVDSTLKIQPAKLEDSAVYLCASSLISGLGNYGYTFGSGTRLTVV.

The genes are TRBV4-1 and TRBJ2-5, with 8 nucleotides matching TRBD2. The CDR3 consists of 14 residues. V gave up 1 base and J gave up 5 bases; unmatched junction bases: 3. In germline, CDR1 is MGHRA, CDR2 YSYEKL. CDR3 loop: CASSQGGGWETQYF. The CDR3 DNA follows: TGCGCCAGCAGCCAAGGCGGGGGGTGGGAGACCCAGTACTTC.

V and J are TRBV4-3 and TRBJ1-6, with D perhaps TRBD1 (5 bases). From germline, CDR1 is LGHNA and CDR2 YSLEER. This CDR3 is 17 amino acids long. V was clipped by 3 bases and J by 7 bases, with 19 bases between them. This CDR3 is CASSHLTGEWSNSPLHF. The CDR3 coding sequence is TGCGCCAGCAGCCACCTTACAGGAGAATGGTCCAATTCACCCCTCCACTTT.

V and J are TRBV20-1 and TRBJ2-2; TRBD2 is a possible D gene (6 bases). CDR3 length: 13 amino acids. The V and J ends lost 3 bases and 6 bases respectively, with 11 bases between them. Germline V lookup: CDR1 DFQATT, CDR2 SNEGSKA (reference sequence). The CDR3 here is CSASPPGAGELFF. The CDR3 DNA sequence: TGCAGTGCTAGTCCCCCGGGGGCCGGGGAGCTGTTTTTT.

V is TRBV12-3 or TRBV12-4 and J is TRBJ1-1; a weak D match, TRBD1 (5 bases). The CDR3 length is 13 residues. Trimming removed 7 bases from V and 1 base from J, with 10 bases in between. The CDR3: CASILQGNTEAFF. CDR3 bases: TGTGCCAGCATATTGCAGGGGAACACTGAAGCTTTCTTT.

V is TRBV7-9 and J is TRBJ2-7; D is possibly TRBD1 (5 bases). Germline assignment: CDR1 SEHNR and CDR2 FQNEAQ (reference sequence). This CDR3 is built from 13 residues. Trimming left V 5 bases short and J 7 bases short, with 15 bases between. The CDR3 DNA reads TGTGCCAGCAGCCCCCGACAGAACGAAGAGCAGTACTTC. It codes for CASSPRQNEEQYF.

The J gene is TRBJ1-2, the V gene TRBV27; 7 bases are shared with TRBD1. The V segment lost 4 bases and the J segment 5 bases; nucleotides outside the gene matches: 13. The CDR3 covers 16 residues. Per the germline V gene, CDR1 is MNHEY and CDR2 is SMNVEV (reference sequence). CDR3 sequence (DNA): TGTGCCAGCAGTTCCACCCCTCCAGGGGGGAGGTATGGCTACACCTTC. It translates to CASSSTPPGGRYGYTF.

This clone was observed a single time. This rearrangement joins TRBV4-3 to TRBJ1-5; 9 bases are a match to TRBD1. Germline assignment: CDR1 LGHNA and CDR2 YSLEER. The length of the CDR3 is 15 residues. Trimming at V came to 1 base and at J to 5 bases, leaving 3 bases not matched to a gene. In nucleotides, the CDR3 is TGCGCCAGCAGCCAAGGGACAGGGGACGATCAGCCCCAGCATTTT. Residues: CASSQGTGDDQPQHF.

The chain combines TRBV23-1 with TRBJ2-7; 8 bases match TRBD1. TRBV23-1 is an ORF for which the function is uncertain. This CDR3 has 17 residues. The V and J ends lost 3 bases and 3 bases, in that order; junction bases with no gene match: 13. The CDR3 bases are TGCGCCAGCAGTCACTGGGCAGGGGGCGCCAAGAACTACGAGCAGTACTTC. This sequence encodes CASSHWAGGAKNYEQYF.

The V and J genes are TRBV19 and TRBJ2-7, with D possibly being TRBD2 (6 bases). V was clipped by 5 bases and J by 3 bases, with 14 bases between them. The germline gives CDR1 LNHDA, CDR2 SQIVND (reference sequence). The length of the CDR3 is 14 residues. CDR3 residues: CASSPAEGRYEQYF. The CDR3 coding sequence is TGTGCCAGTAGTCCAGCGGAGGGCCGCTACGAGCAGTACTTC.

This clone was recorded a few times. For the CDR3, the DNA is TGTGCCAGCAACAGAGGGATGGATCAGCCCCAGCATTTT. This encodes CASNRGMDQPQHF. The chain has TRBV28 and TRBJ1-5, with no clear D. CDR1 is MDHEN and CDR2 is SYDVKM in the germline V gene. This CDR3 region has 13 residues. The germline V and J ends were trimmed by 7 bases and 5 bases, with 12 bases remaining between them.

This chain joins TRBV4-1 and TRBJ2-7; 7 bases map to TRBD1. The CDR3 is made up of 18 amino acids. The junction had 19 bases not matched to a gene; V was cut back by 8 bases and J by 0 bases. From germline, CDR1 is MGHRA and CDR2 YSYEKL. The CDR3 loop reads CASRDSYDLNNGSYEQYF. In nucleotides, the CDR3 is TGCGCCAGCCGGGACAGTTACGACCTTAATAATGGCTCCTACGAGCAGTACTTC.

The count of this clone is one. The chain couples TRBV29-1 to TRBJ1-2; D not resolved. The CDR3 length is 16 residues. Germline V gives CDR1 SQVTM, CDR2 ANQGSEA. Trimming took 0 bases from V and 6 from J, leaving 20 bases between them. The CDR3 is CSVEDWGADGIDGYTF. The CDR3 coding sequence is TGCAGCGTTGAAGACTGGGGAGCCGACGGTATAGATGGCTACACCTTC.

The chain has TRBV19 and TRBJ2-1; perhaps TRBD1 as D (7 bases). V was cut by 2 bases and J by 7 bases, with 18 bases left in between. CDR1 and CDR2 from the germline V gene are LNHDA and SQIVND (reference sequence). The CDR3 runs 16 residues. The CDR3 DNA is TGTGCCAGTAGTATAATGGGGGCAGGGGGGAGGAATGAGCAGTTCTTC. Translation: CASSIMGAGGRNEQFF.

The chain carries TRBV19 and TRBJ2-7; D perhaps matches TRBD2 (6 bases). In germline, CDR1 is LNHDA, CDR2 SQIVND (reference sequence). Trimming left V 6 bases short and J 5 bases short, with 20 bases between. CDR3 size: 15 residues. CDR3 in DNA: TGTGCCAGTAGCCCCGGGGCGGGGCCCGTCCACGAGCAGTACTTC. Translating gives CASSPGAGPVHEQYF.

This clone was seen more than once but under ten times. This chain links TRBV30 with TRBJ1-1, with D perhaps TRBD1 (6 bases). V lost 3 bases to trimming and J lost 0 bases, with 23 bases between them. Per germline, CDR1 GTSNPN and CDR2 SVGIG (reference sequence). The CDR3 is made up of 18 amino acids. The CDR3 region has the DNA TGTGCCTGGAGCCGGAAAGGGGACATATACAGCTTGAACACTGAAGCTTTCTTT. It is translated as CAWSRKGDIYSLNTEAFF.

J is TRBJ1-2 and V is TRBV5-4, with TRBD1 as a possible D gene (6 bases). Trimming removed 4 bases at V and 1 base at J, with 11 bases between. From germline, CDR1 is SGHNT and CDR2 YYREEE (reference sequence). This CDR3 is built from 14 residues. CDR3 loop: CASSGRTDNYGYTF. In DNA, the CDR3 is TGTGCCAGCAGCGGTCGGACAGATAACTATGGCTACACCTTC.

The V call is TRBV19, the J call TRBJ1-1; D remains ambiguous. From germline, CDR1 is LNHDA and CDR2 SQIVND (reference sequence). Trimming took off 8 bases at V and 4 bases at J, with 20 bases between the two ends. CDR3 size: 15 residues. DNA for the CDR3: TGTGCCAGTCGAAGTGGTAGAGGGAGTGCCACTGAAGCTTTCTTT. It specifies CASRSGRGSATEAFF.

J is TRBJ1-2 and V is TRBV28, with 8 bases aligning to TRBD1. Germline loops: CDR1 MDHEN, CDR2 SYDVKM. V shed 3 bases and J 8 bases; nucleotides not matched to a gene: 11. The length of the CDR3 is 15 residues. The DNA of the CDR3 is TGTGCCAGCAGTTTTCAACAGGGGGGCGCGGAAGGCTACACCTTC. Its translation is CASSFQQGGAEGYTF.

The V call is TRBV24-1, the J call TRBJ2-7; TRBD1 might be the D (6 bases). CDR1 is KGHDR, CDR2 SFDVKD, per germline. The CDR3 length is 15 residues. V was clipped by 3 bases and J by 3 bases, with 14 bases between them. CDR3 in amino acids: CATSDRGSRGYEQYF. DNA for the CDR3: TGTGCCACCAGTGATAGGGGATCCAGGGGCTACGAGCAGTACTTC.

The genes are TRBV5-4 and TRBJ2-5, with D maybe TRBD1 (6 bases). V lost 3 bases and J 2 bases, leaving 11 bases between the germline ends. Germline loops: CDR1 SGHNT, CDR2 YYREEE (reference sequence). The CDR3 sequence is 14 residues long. CDR3 coding DNA: TGTGCCAGCAGCTCGGCCGGGACACAAGAGACCCAGTACTTC. It is translated as CASSSAGTQETQYF.

V gene TRBV3-1 (or the pseudogene TRBV3-2) combines with J gene TRBJ1-3, with 8 bases identical to TRBD1. Trimming removed 2 bases from V and 6 bases from J; junction bases left unmatched: 6. CDR3 length: 15 residues. Germline V gene sequence: CDR1 LGHDT, CDR2 YNNKEL (reference sequence). CDR3 nucleotide sequence: TGTGCCAGCAGCCAATCAGGACAGGGTACAAACACCATATATTTT. Its translation is CASSQSGQGTNTIYF.